A selection of T cell receptor beta chains follows, all from one sample in a study of T cell responses to AZD1222 COVID-19 vaccine. Assay used: immunoSEQ multiplex PCR; TCRdb lists only in-frame clones, some missing. The top ten hold approximately 24% of the sample, which has 96,000 or so clones, 90% seen once. This sample comprised peripheral blood, obtained on day 0 of AZD1222 vaccination. Every receptor here comes from an adult in good health. CDR3s include the opening cysteine and the closing phenylalanine or tryptophan. The D gene is left open where the match is weak. Not all rows give a size; the values are once, few, many and, for expanded clones, a class.

size,J,D,V,DNA,CDR3
-,TRBJ1-4,-,TRBV5-4,TGTGCCAGCAGCTCCGTGGAGAGGGAGGGTCGGCTGTTTTTT,CASSSVEREGRLFF
few,TRBJ1-2,-,TRBV28,TGTGCCAGCGGATCCGGGAGCTATTCAATCTATGGCTACACCTTC,CASGSGSYSIYGYTF
-,TRBJ2-7,-,TRBV20-1,TGCAGTGCTAGTCCCCGCTCCTACGAGCAGTACTTC,CSASPRSYEQYF
-,TRBJ2-5,TRBD1,TRBV6-5,TGTGCCAGCAGGACAGGGAAGGAGACCCAGTACTTC,CASRTGKETQYF
-,TRBJ1-1,TRBD1,TRBV7-8,TGTGCCAGCAGCTTGGACAGGGGCTCTGAAGCTTTCTTT,CASSLDRGSEAFF
-,TRBJ1-5,TRBD1,TRBV14,TGTGCCAGCAGCCCGACAGGGTCCCACCAGCCCCAGCATTTT,CASSPTGSHQPQHF
-,TRBJ1-2,-,TRBV29-1,TGCAGCGTTGTAACGACAGTCTATGGCTACACCTTC,CSVVTTVYGYTF
-,TRBJ2-3,-,TRBV6-2/TRBV6-3,TGTGCCAGCAGTCGAAGCGGGTCTCACACAGATACGCAGTATTTT,CASSRSGSHTDTQYF
-,TRBJ1-1,-,TRBV28,TGTGCCAGCAGTTCCCAGGGGATAGCGAACACTGAAGCTTTCTTT,CASSSQGIANTEAFF
once,TRBJ2-7,-,TRBV3-1/TRBV3-2,TGTGCCAGCAGCCCGGGGGCCTACGAGCAGTACTTC,CASSPGAYEQYF
-,TRBJ2-7,TRBD2,TRBV28,TGTGCCAGCGGTAGCGGGAGGGGCTACGAGCAGTACTTC,CASGSGRGYEQYF
-,TRBJ2-5,TRBD1,TRBV27,TGTGCCAGTTCGACAGGGGGGGAGACCCAGTACTTC,CASSTGGETQYF
-,TRBJ1-5,-,TRBV6-4,TGTGCCAGCAGTGAAGGTAGCAATCAGCCCCAGCATTTT,CASSEGSNQPQHF
-,TRBJ1-2,-,TRBV7-2,TGTGCCAGCAGCTTATCCGGAGGGAACTATGGCTACACCTTC,CASSLSGGNYGYTF
-,TRBJ2-1,TRBD2,TRBV5-8,TGTGCCAGCAGCCAGACTCGGACTAGCGGGCCCTACAATGAGCAGTTCTTC,CASSQTRTSGPYNEQFF
-,TRBJ1-2,-,TRBV6-5,TGTGCCAGCAGTTACTCTGAGGGGCAGAGCTATGGCTACACCTTC,CASSYSEGQSYGYTF
-,TRBJ2-1,-,TRBV11-3,TGTGCCAGCAGCTCCCTATCAGGGAACAATGAGCAGTTCTTC,CASSSLSGNNEQFF
-,TRBJ2-3,TRBD2,TRBV27,TGTGCCAGCAGTTTAGGGGACAACCTCAGCGGGAGAGGAGATACGCAGTATTTT,CASSLGDNLSGRGDTQYF
-,TRBJ2-2,-,TRBV19,TGTGCCAGTAGTATTTCACGGGGTCCCACCGGGGAGCTGTTTTTT,CASSISRGPTGELFF
-,TRBJ1-4,TRBD1,TRBV19,TGTGCCAGTAGTATGGGGACAGGGGTTGATGAAAAACTGTTTTTT,CASSMGTGVDEKLFF
-,TRBJ1-6,-,TRBV4-1,TGCGCCAGCAGCCAGGTTGGGGGTTCACCCCTCCACTTT,CASSQVGGSPLHF
-,TRBJ1-2,-,TRBV30,TGTGCCTGGAGTGCGAGGTCTTTTACAGGGACCCTTAGGTATGGCTACACCTTC,CAWSARSFTGTLRYGYTF
few,TRBJ2-1,-,TRBV29-1,TGCAGCGTTCGAGGCTTGGATGAGCAGTTCTTC,CSVRGLDEQFF
-,TRBJ1-5,TRBD1,TRBV9,TGTGCCAGCAGTATACAGGGGGATCAGCCCCAGCATTTT,CASSIQGDQPQHF
-,TRBJ2-1,TRBD2,TRBV5-1,TGCGCCAGCAGCTTTTTTTTGGGGGGGAGCTCCTACAATGAGCAGTTCTTC,CASSFFLGGSSYNEQFF